Following are 6 T cell receptor beta chains from one sample sequenced in a study of CD8 T cells in Susac syndrome. RNA in amounts of roughly 0.5 to 1 ug was reverse transcribed with random hexamers. TCRdb analysed the immunoSEQ multiplex PCR reads with MiXCR anew, one entry per CDR3 protein. The sample comprises about 150,000 distinct CDR3 sequences, roughly 95% of which are singletons, and 0.16% rests with the top ten. The sequenced sample was CD4+ T cells from PBMCs. These receptors were taken from a human donor with Susac syndrome.

V gene TRBV18 combines with J gene TRBJ2-1; TRBD2 agrees at 13 bases. The CDR3 runs 15 residues. The J segment lost 6 bases and the V segment lost 5 bases, leaving 4 bases of the junction unmatched. CDR1 is KGHSH, CDR2 LQKENI, per germline. The CDR3 protein is CASSEGLAGANEQFF. The CDR3 nucleotides read TGTGCCAGCTCAGAAGGACTAGCGGGGGCCAATGAGCAGTTCTTC.

The J gene is TRBJ2-1, the V gene TRBV12-3 or TRBV12-4; D is possibly TRBD1 (5 bases). Trimming removed 7 bases at V and 0 bases at J, with 19 bases between. The CDR3 has 17 amino acids. The CDR3, as DNA: TGTGCCAGCACCCTTCCGGGCTCCCAGGGCTCCTACAATGAGCAGTTCTTC. It specifies CASTLPGSQGSYNEQFF.

The V call is TRBV29-1, the J call TRBJ1-5; D unclear. V was clipped by 1 base and J by 3 bases, with 7 bases between them. Germline V gene data show CDR1 as SQVTM and CDR2 as ANQGSEA. This CDR3 spans 13 amino acids. CDR3: CSVEAKHNQPQHF. Written as DNA, the CDR3 is TGCAGCGTTGAAGCTAAACACAATCAGCCCCAGCATTTT.

The chain joins TRBV9 to TRBJ2-5; tentatively, D is TRBD1 (5 bases). Germline V lookup: CDR1 SGDLS, CDR2 YYNGEE. V lost 4 bases and J lost 7, with 11 bases in between. This CDR3 is 12 amino acids long. The CDR3 DNA sequence: TGTGCCAGCAGCCCCCAGGGTCTGACCCAGTACTTC. It translates to CASSPQGLTQYF.

The chain couples TRBV6-2 or TRBV6-3 to TRBJ2-7; 8 nucleotides agree with TRBD2. The CDR3 is 16 amino acids. Trimming removed 0 bases from V and 2 bases from J; junction bases left unmatched: 6. Germline CDR1 MNHEY, CDR2 SVGEGT. CDR3 sequence: CASSYSDVAGTYEQYF. CDR3 nucleotides: TGTGCCAGCAGTTACTCGGACGTAGCGGGGACCTACGAGCAGTACTTC.

The rearrangement uses TRBV7-2 and TRBJ2-5, with TRBD2 identical over 10 bases. Trimming at V came to 8 bases and at J to 7 bases, leaving 16 bases not matched to a gene. The length of the CDR3 is 16 residues. The V gene's germline CDR1 is SGHTA and CDR2 FQGNSA. CDR3 sequence (DNA): TGTGCCAGCCAAGCCCCAGCGGGGGGGAGAGGGGGGACCCAGTACTTC. It codes for CASQAPAGGRGGTQYF.